These T cell receptor beta chains were read from a single sample in a study of blood T cell repertoires in COVID-19. TCRdb's copy holds only in-frame clones and misses some; the assay was immunoSEQ multiplex PCR. This sample carries 65,000 to 70,000 clones, 65% to 90% of them seen once, and the ten largest clones take about 2.9%. The sample comprised peripheral blood. The receptors derive from an elderly man with acute or convalescent COVID-19. The CDR3 runs from the conserved cysteine through the conserved F or W. A D gene is named only where the DNA matches it firmly. Not all rows give a size; the values are once, few, many and, for expanded clones, a class.

V	J	size	D	CDR3	DNA
TRBV2	TRBJ1-2	few	TRBD1	CASSGGTGNYGYTF	TGTGCCAGCAGTGGGGGGACAGGCAACTATGGCTACACCTTC
TRBV6-4	TRBJ1-1	NA	NA	CASSQNVGSTEAFF	TGTGCCAGCAGTCAAAACGTGGGGAGCACTGAAGCTTTCTTT
TRBV3-1/TRBV3-2	TRBJ2-1	NA	TRBD2	CASSPQLAGGLYNEQFF	TGTGCCAGCAGCCCTCAACTAGCGGGAGGCCTTTACAATGAGCAGTTCTTC
TRBV6-5	TRBJ1-2	NA	TRBD1	CASRGQGARGYTF	TGTGCCAGCAGGGGACAGGGGGCGCGTGGCTACACCTTC
TRBV5-8	TRBJ1-3	NA	NA	CASSLRHHGNTIYF	TGTGCCAGCAGCTTGAGACATCACGGAAACACCATATATTTT
TRBV9	TRBJ2-3	NA	TRBD1	CASSVAGGASDTQYF	TGTGCCAGCAGCGTAGCAGGGGGCGCATCGGATACGCAGTATTTT
TRBV5-5	TRBJ1-4	few	TRBD1	CASSTAGTGTNEKLFF	TGTGCCAGCAGCACCGCCGGGACAGGGACCAACGAAAAACTGTTTTTT
TRBV6-2/TRBV6-3	TRBJ1-1	medium-sized	NA	CASSYTITGSTEAFF	TGTGCCAGCAGTTACACCATTACAGGGAGCACTGAAGCTTTCTTT
TRBV6-1	TRBJ1-1	NA	TRBD1	CASSSLGQGRTEAFF	TGTGCCAGCAGTTCCCTAGGACAGGGCCGGACTGAAGCTTTCTTT
TRBV5-1	TRBJ1-2	NA	NA	CASSLAQPLSVYTF	TGCGCCAGCAGCTTGGCCCAACCTCTGTCAGTCTACACCTTC